The 22 T cell receptor beta chains reported below all come from one sample, sequenced in a study of OX40 agonist ivuxolimab in advanced cancers. Sequencing used immunoSEQ multiplex PCR; TCRdb keeps in-frame clones, though not all of them. The sample has more than 80,000 clones, around nine tenths seen once. The sequences come from CD4+ or CD8+ T cells sorted from blood, collected in a trial of the OX40 agonist ivuxolimab. The receptors originated from an adult with an advanced solid tumor such as melanoma, head and neck, liver or kidney cancer.

This chain connects TRBV27 to TRBJ2-3; a possible D gene is TRBD2 (6 bases). Per the germline V gene, CDR1 is MNHEY and CDR2 is SMNVEV (reference sequence). V was trimmed by 6 bases and J by 2 bases, leaving 15 bases between them. This CDR3 comprises 15 residues. CDR3 bases: TGTGCCAGCAGATCTTTAGCGGTGGACACAGATACGCAGTATTTT. Translated: CASRSLAVDTDTQYF.

This clone turned up a few times. The CDR3 region is CASSLFTVDGDTEAFF. For the CDR3, the DNA is TGTGCCAGCAGCCTATTTACCGTGGACGGAGACACTGAAGCTTTCTTT. The genes are TRBV7-9 and TRBJ1-1; D is unresolved. V lost 5 bases and J lost 3, with 19 bases in between. Germline loops: CDR1 SEHNR, CDR2 FQNEAQ (reference sequence). There are 16 residues in the CDR3. The full variable domain, its missing parts supplied by reference TRBV7-9 and TRBJ1-1, is DTGVSQNPRHKITKRGQNVTFRCDPISEHNRLYWYRQTLGQGPEFLTYFQNEAQLEKSRLLSDRFSAERPKGSFSTLEIQRTEQGDSAMYLCASSLFTVDGDTEAFFGQGTRLTVV.

V usage is TRBV6-5 and J usage is TRBJ2-7; 8 bases are a match to TRBD2. This CDR3 contains 15 residues. Trimming took 8 bases from V and 2 from J; bases not matched to a gene: 11. Germline loops: CDR1 MNHEY, CDR2 SVGAGI. The CDR3 is CASASGGNPAYEQYF. CDR3 bases: TGTGCCAGCGCCTCGGGAGGGAACCCAGCCTACGAGCAGTACTTC.

The V and J genes are TRBV11-2 and TRBJ2-3, with D unclear. Germline lookup yields CDR1 SGHAT and CDR2 FQNNGV. V was clipped by 3 bases and J by 4 bases, with 8 bases between them. The CDR3 sequence is 13 residues long. The CDR3 nucleotides read TGTGCCAGCAGCTTTCCGCATGCAGATACGCAGTATTTT. It is translated as CASSFPHADTQYF.

This sequence joins TRBV6-6 and TRBJ1-5, with D tentatively TRBD1 (5 bases). The CDR3 has 13 amino acids. In germline, CDR1 is MNHNY, CDR2 SVGAGI (reference sequence). The V end lost 6 bases, the J end lost 3 bases, and 9 bases lay between the germline ends. CDR3: CASSLGDNQPQHF. As DNA, the CDR3 is TGTGCCAGCAGCCTAGGGGACAATCAGCCCCAGCATTTT.

CDR3 DNA: TGTGCCAGCAGCTTGAGGGGTTCCACAGATACGCAGTATTTT. It codes for CASSLRGSTDTQYF. The rearrangement uses TRBV11-2 and TRBJ2-3, with D tentatively TRBD1 or TRBD2 (5 bases each). Trimming took off 3 bases at V and 2 bases at J, with 9 bases between the two ends. The V gene's germline CDR1 is SGHAT and CDR2 FQNNGV. The CDR3 extends over 14 amino acids. Based on the CDR3 plus reference TRBV11-2 and TRBJ2-3, the full variable domain is EAGVAQSPRYKIIEKRQSVAFWCNPISGHATLYWYQQILGQGPKLLIQFQNNGVVDDSQLPKDRFSAERLKGVDSTLKIQPAKLEDSAVYLCASSLRGSTDTQYFGPGTRLTVL.

The rearrangement joins TRBV19 to TRBJ1-1; D is unclear. CDR1 is LNHDA, CDR2 SQIVND, per germline (reference sequence). The CDR3 length is 13 residues. Between the trimmed V and J ends, which lost 1 base and 0 bases, there was a span of 3 bases. CDR3 protein: CASSIALNTEAFF. The CDR3, as DNA: TGTGCCAGTAGTATAGCCTTGAACACTGAAGCTTTCTTT. Looking up the rest from reference TRBV19 and TRBJ1-1 gives the full variable domain: DGGITQSPKYLFRKEGQNVTLSCEQNLNHDAMYWYRQDPGQGLRLIYYSQIVNDFQKGDIAEGYSVSREKKESFPLTVTSAQKNPTAFYLCASSIALNTEAFFGQGTRLTVV.

The rearrangement uses TRBV15 and TRBJ2-1, with TRBD2 matching 14 bases. In germline, CDR1 is LNHNV, CDR2 YYDKDF (reference sequence). This CDR3 is built from 16 residues. V shed 5 bases and J 4 bases; nucleotides not matched to a gene: 4. In nucleotides, the CDR3 is TGTGCCACCAGCCGGGGACTAGCGGGGGCATACAATGAGCAGTTCTTC. Translated, it gives CATSRGLAGAYNEQFF.

Concerning this clone itself: At one end the junction does not follow the germline gene, possibly because of a read error. The gene calls are TRBV19 and TRBJ1-5; the D gene is possibly TRBD1 (5 bases). Looked up from germline, CDR1 is LNHDA and CDR2 is SQIVND (reference sequence). CDR3 length: 12 residues. The CDR3 DNA follows: TGTGCCAATAGTATAGGGGCTCAGCCCCAGCATTTT. This encodes CANSIGAQPQHF.

This sequence joins TRBV27 and TRBJ1-2; a weak D match, TRBD1 (6 bases). The CDR3 extends over 15 amino acids. Germline V lookup: CDR1 MNHEY, CDR2 SMNVEV (reference sequence). Trimming removed 6 bases at V and 2 bases at J, with 16 bases between. In DNA, the CDR3 is TGTGCCAGCAGGGCCACAGGGAGGTCCAACTATGGCTACACCTTC. As protein: CASRATGRSNYGYTF.

This chain joins TRBV11-2 and TRBJ2-5; TRBD2 matches at 13 bases. The J call is in doubt because the DNA end fits TRBJ2-7 better. Germline lookup yields CDR1 SGHAT and CDR2 FQNNGV. The CDR3 runs 17 residues. The CDR3 spells CASSPGLAGVSSYEQYF. Here the CDR3 DNA reads TGTGCCAGCAGCCCCGGACTAGCGGGAGTTAGCTCCTACGAGCAGTACTTC.

On this clone itself: The sample contains more than one DNA sequence encoding this CDR3. The chain recombines TRBV4-1 with TRBJ1-2, with 7 bases lining up with TRBD1. After removal of 4 bases from V and 2 bases from J, the junction contained 7 bases not matched to a gene. This CDR3 has 15 residues. Germline V gives CDR1 MGHRA, CDR2 YSYEKL. CDR3 loop: CASSRSGGENYGYTF. The CDR3, as DNA: TGCGCCAGCAGCCGGTCAGGGGGGGAGAACTATGGCTACACCTTC.

This sequence joins TRBV7-8 and TRBJ2-3; 9 bases align to TRBD1. This CDR3 spans 15 amino acids. The germline CDR1 and CDR2 sequences are SGHVS and FQNEAQ. Trimming took 7 bases from V and 2 from J; bases not matched to a gene: 7. CDR3 sequence (DNA): TGTGCCAGCACCCTTCGGACAGGGGTCACAGATACGCAGTATTTT. Its translation is CASTLRTGVTDTQYF.

The chain uses TRBV6-5 and TRBJ1-1, with D maybe TRBD1 (5 bases). V lost 4 bases and J lost 0, with 12 bases in between. CDR1 MNHEY and CDR2 SVGAGI come from the germline V gene. CDR3 length: 15 residues. Here the CDR3 DNA reads TGTGCCAGCAGTTCGGGACGGTCCCTGAACACTGAAGCTTTCTTT. It translates to CASSSGRSLNTEAFF.

The chain uses TRBV9 and TRBJ2-5, with 13 positions matching TRBD2. The junction had 9 bases not matched to a gene; V was cut back by 4 bases and J by 6 bases. CDR1 is SGDLS, CDR2 YYNGEE, per germline. This CDR3 is built from 16 residues. The CDR3 coding sequence is TGTGCCAGCAGCCCACAACTAGCGGGGGGGCCGAAGACCCAGTACTTC. It is translated as CASSPQLAGGPKTQYF.

The chain is built from TRBV7-8 and TRBJ2-7, with 7 bases matching TRBD2. The V gene end was trimmed by 4 bases and the J gene end by 3 bases; junction bases not matched to a gene: 6. Germline assignment: CDR1 SGHVS and CDR2 FQNEAQ. The CDR3 totals 14 residues. CDR3 protein: CASSSGLDHYEQYF. The CDR3 nucleotides read TGTGCCAGCAGCTCAGGACTAGACCACTACGAGCAGTACTTC.

The gene calls are TRBV4-1 and TRBJ1-2, with a weak D call TRBD1 (5 bases). This CDR3 has 16 amino acids. V gave up 4 bases and J gave up 6 bases, with 21 bases separating them. Germline CDR1 and CDR2: MGHRA and YSYEKL. CDR3 DNA sequence: TGCGCCAGCAGCCGCCTTATGAGGCAGGGTAAGGATGGCTACACCTTC. Its translation: CASSRLMRQGKDGYTF.

The chain combines TRBV6-6 with TRBJ2-7, with a weak D call TRBD2 (5 bases). With 0 bases removed from V and 2 bases from J, the gap between germline ends came to 11 bases. The CDR3 length is 15 residues. Germline V gives CDR1 MNHNY, CDR2 SVGAGI (reference sequence). Here the CDR3 reads CASSYSRLLTYEQYF. The CDR3 coding sequence is TGTGCCAGCAGTTACTCGAGACTACTTACCTACGAGCAGTACTTC.

V usage is TRBV4-3 and J usage is TRBJ1-1; tentatively, D is TRBD1 (6 bases). Germline V gives CDR1 LGHNA, CDR2 YSLEER. V gave up 0 bases and J gave up 3 bases, with 14 bases separating them. The CDR3 sequence is 16 residues long. The CDR3 DNA reads as TGCGCCAGCAGCCAAGATTTACAGGGTTTGGACACTGAAGCTTTCTTT. Amino acids: CASSQDLQGLDTEAFF.

CDR3 protein: CASSISGSSYNEQFF. DNA of the CDR3: TGCGCCAGCAGCATTAGCGGTAGCTCCTACAATGAGCAGTTCTTC. The chain couples TRBV5-1 to TRBJ2-1; tentatively, D is TRBD2 (6 bases). The V and J ends lost 4 bases and 0 bases respectively, with 11 bases between them. CDR3 length equals 15 residues. Germline V lookup: CDR1 SGHRS, CDR2 YFSETQ.

This clone has just one count. CDR3 sequence reads: CASARAGGQTDTQYF. The CDR3 DNA follows: TGCGCCAGCGCCCGGGCCGGGGGCCAGACAGATACGCAGTATTTT. The genes are TRBV5-1 and TRBJ2-3, with D perhaps being TRBD1 or TRBD2 (6 bases each). This CDR3 contains 15 residues. Germline V gene sequence: CDR1 SGHRS, CDR2 YFSETQ. Trimming removed 7 bases from V and 3 bases from J, with 18 bases in between.

This clone occurred a few times. The chain recombines TRBV11-2 with TRBJ1-1; D might be TRBD1 (6 bases). CDR3 size: 16 residues. V was cut by 5 bases and J by 3 bases, with 19 bases left in between. CDR1 is SGHAT and CDR2 is FQNNGV in the germline V gene. DNA for the CDR3: TGTGCCAGCAGCGCCACCAGGGGCGGGTTCGACACTGAAGCTTTCTTT. It translates to CASSATRGGFDTEAFF. The whole variable domain, filled in from reference TRBV11-2 and TRBJ1-1, reads EAGVAQSPRYKIIEKRQSVAFWCNPISGHATLYWYQQILGQGPKLLIQFQNNGVVDDSQLPKDRFSAERLKGVDSTLKIQPAKLEDSAVYLCASSATRGGFDTEAFFGQGTRLTVV.